These 3 T cell receptor beta chains came from one sample sequenced in a study of T cell responses to AZD1222 COVID-19 vaccine (dated by TCRdb to the early 2020s). This specimen's time point label, per the study, means: baseline before first vaccination. Library method: the immunoSEQ multiplex PCR assay. TCRdb carries this immuneACCESS record with in-frame sequences only. Its versions omit some clonotypes, under half of them owing to an unresolved V gene in the studies checked, with the rest unexplained. The table for this sample records about 140,000 clones. Under 2.5% of the sample comes from the top ten. The sequencing sample was made of peripheral blood. The receptors were gathered from an adult in good health.

This rearrangement joins TRBV28 to TRBJ2-5, with 10 bases fitting TRBD2. This CDR3 spans 16 amino acids. CDR1 is MDHEN and CDR2 is SYDVKM in the germline V gene. J was trimmed by 5 bases and V by 5 bases; bases with no gene match: 11. In nucleotides, the CDR3 is TGTGCCAGCAGTCGTCCTAGCGGGGGCGGGCTGGAGACCCAGTACTTC. It specifies CASSRPSGGGLETQYF. The whole variable domain, filled in from reference TRBV28 and TRBJ2-5, reads DVKVTQSSRYLVKRTGEKVFLECVQDMDHENMFWYRQDPGLGLRLIYFSYDVKMKEKGDIPEGYSVSREKKERFSLILESASTNQTSMYLCASSRPSGGGLETQYFGPGTRLLVL.

The gene calls are TRBV6-5 and TRBJ2-7; D may match TRBD1 or TRBD2 (5 bases each). In germline, CDR1 is MNHEY, CDR2 SVGAGI. V was clipped by 6 bases and J by 3 bases, with 18 bases between them. CDR3 size: 15 residues. The CDR3 loop reads CASSTRRDGNYEQYF. Written as DNA, the CDR3 is TGTGCCAGCAGCACGCGCCGGGACGGCAACTACGAGCAGTACTTC.

The CDR3 sequence is CSTGHNYGYTF. The CDR3 DNA sequence: TGCAGTACGGGACACAACTATGGCTACACCTTC. The chain has TRBV20-1 and TRBJ1-2, with D perhaps matching TRBD1 (6 bases). V was trimmed by 8 bases and J by 2 bases, leaving 9 bases between them. The germline gives CDR1 DFQATT, CDR2 SNEGSKA (reference sequence). The CDR3 sequence is 11 residues long.